What follows describes a single T cell receptor (beta chain). Some clones are missing from TCRdb's copy, which holds only in-frame ones; the method was immunoSEQ multiplex PCR. The repertoire holds about 380,000 clones, around 89% seen once, with roughly 1.2% in the top ten. This sample is part of a study of blood T cell repertoires in COVID-19. V lost 2 bases and J 3 bases, leaving 20 bases between the germline ends. In germline, CDR1 is SGHVS, CDR2 FQNEAQ. CDR3 length: 18 residues. Sequenced input: PBMCs or T cells enriched from blood (not recorded which). This clonotype was sampled from a woman in her late teens or twenties who had recovered from COVID-19. The rearrangement links TRBV7-8 to TRBJ2-1; D possibly corresponds to TRBD2 (5 bases). CDR3 loop: CASSLPSSLRVDYNEQFF. CDR3 nucleotide sequence: TGTGCCAGCAGCTTACCGAGCAGTTTGCGGGTAGACTACAATGAGCAGTTCTTC.